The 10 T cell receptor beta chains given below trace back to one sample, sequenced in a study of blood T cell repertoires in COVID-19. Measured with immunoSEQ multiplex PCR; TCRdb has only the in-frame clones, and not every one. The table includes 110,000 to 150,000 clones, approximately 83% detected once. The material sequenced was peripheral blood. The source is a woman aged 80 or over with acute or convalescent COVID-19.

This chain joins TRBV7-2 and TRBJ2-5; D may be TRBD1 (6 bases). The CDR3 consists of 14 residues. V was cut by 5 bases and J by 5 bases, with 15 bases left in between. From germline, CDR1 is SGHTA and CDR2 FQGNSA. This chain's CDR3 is CASSPTGLDETQYF. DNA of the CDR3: TGTGCCAGCAGCCCTACAGGGCTGGACGAGACCCAGTACTTC.

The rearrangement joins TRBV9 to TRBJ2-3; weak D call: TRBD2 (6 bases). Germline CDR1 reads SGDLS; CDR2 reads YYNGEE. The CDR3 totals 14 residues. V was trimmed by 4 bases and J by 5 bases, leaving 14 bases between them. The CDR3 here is CASSRDSGGDTQYF. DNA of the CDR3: TGTGCCAGCAGCCGGGACTCCGGGGGAGATACGCAGTATTTT.

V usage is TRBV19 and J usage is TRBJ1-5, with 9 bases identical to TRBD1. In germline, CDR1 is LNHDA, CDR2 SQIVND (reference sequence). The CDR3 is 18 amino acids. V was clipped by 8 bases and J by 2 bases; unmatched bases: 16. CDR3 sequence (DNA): TGTGCCAGTGCTGAACGAGGGACAGGGATGAGGGGCAATCAGCCCCAGCATTTT. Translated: CASAERGTGMRGNQPQHF. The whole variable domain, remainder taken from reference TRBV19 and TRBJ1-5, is DGGITQSPKYLFRKEGQNVTLSCEQNLNHDAMYWYRQDPGQGLRLIYYSQIVNDFQKGDIAEGYSVSREKKESFPLTVTSAQKNPTAFYLCASAERGTGMRGNQPQHFGDGTRLSIL.

DNA of the CDR3: TGTGCCAGCAGCTCCCCCGCAGGAGCTTTCTTT. This translates into CASSSPAGAFF. The chain uses TRBV5-6 and TRBJ1-1; no clear D. CDR3 length: 11 amino acids. CDR1 is SGHDT and CDR2 is YYEEEE in the germline V gene. V gave up 3 bases and J gave up 10 bases, with 10 bases separating them.

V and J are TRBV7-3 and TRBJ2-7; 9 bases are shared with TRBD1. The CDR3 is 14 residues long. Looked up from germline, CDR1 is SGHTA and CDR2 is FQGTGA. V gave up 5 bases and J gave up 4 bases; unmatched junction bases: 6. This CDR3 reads CASSRGQGRYEQYF. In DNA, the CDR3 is TGTGCCAGCAGCCGAGGACAGGGGAGGTACGAGCAGTACTTC.

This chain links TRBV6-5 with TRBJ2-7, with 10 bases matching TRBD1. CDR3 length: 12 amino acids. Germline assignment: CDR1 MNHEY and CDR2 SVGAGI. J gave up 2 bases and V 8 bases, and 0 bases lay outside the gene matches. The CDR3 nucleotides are TGTGCCAGCGGGACAGGGGCCTACGAGCAGTACTTC. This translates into CASGTGAYEQYF.

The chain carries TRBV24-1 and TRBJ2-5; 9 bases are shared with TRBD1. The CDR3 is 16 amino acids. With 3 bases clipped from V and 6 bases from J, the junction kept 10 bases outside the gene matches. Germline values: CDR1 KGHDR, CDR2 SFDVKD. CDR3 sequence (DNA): TGTGCCACCAGTGATGCCACCGGGACAGGGATAAAGACCCAGTACTTC. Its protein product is CATSDATGTGIKTQYF.

The CDR3 nucleotides read TGTGCCAGTACCCCGACAGGGGGCACTGAAGCTTTCTTT. Amino acids: CASTPTGGTEAFF. V gene TRBV19 combines with J gene TRBJ1-1; 9 positions match TRBD1. With V trimmed by 7 bases and J by 4 bases, 4 bases remained unmatched. Germline V CDR1 and CDR2: LNHDA, SQIVND (reference sequence). The CDR3 consists of 13 residues.

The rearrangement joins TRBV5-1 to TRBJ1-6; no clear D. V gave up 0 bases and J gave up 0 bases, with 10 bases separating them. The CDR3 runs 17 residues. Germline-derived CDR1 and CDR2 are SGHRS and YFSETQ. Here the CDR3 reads CASSLEAVSSYNSPLHF. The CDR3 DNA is TGCGCCAGCAGCTTGGAGGCGGTGAGCTCCTATAATTCACCCCTCCACTTT.

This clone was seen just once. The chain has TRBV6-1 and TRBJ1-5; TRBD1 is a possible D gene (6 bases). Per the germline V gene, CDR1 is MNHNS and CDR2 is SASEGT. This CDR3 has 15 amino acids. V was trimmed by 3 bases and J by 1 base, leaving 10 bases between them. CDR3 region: CASSEAGASNQPQHF. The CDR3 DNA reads TGTGCCAGCAGTGAGGCGGGGGCCAGCAATCAGCCCCAGCATTTT.